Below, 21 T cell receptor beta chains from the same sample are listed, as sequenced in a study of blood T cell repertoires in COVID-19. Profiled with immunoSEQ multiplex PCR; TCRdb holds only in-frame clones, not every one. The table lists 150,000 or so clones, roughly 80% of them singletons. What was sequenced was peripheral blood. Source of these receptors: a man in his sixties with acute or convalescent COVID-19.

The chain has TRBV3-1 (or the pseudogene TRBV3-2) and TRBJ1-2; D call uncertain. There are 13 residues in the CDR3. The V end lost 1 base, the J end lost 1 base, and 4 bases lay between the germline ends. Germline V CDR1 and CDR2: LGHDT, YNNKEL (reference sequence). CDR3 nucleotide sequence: TGTGCCAGCAGCCAAGGAGTTAACTATGGCTACACCTTC. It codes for CASSQGVNYGYTF.

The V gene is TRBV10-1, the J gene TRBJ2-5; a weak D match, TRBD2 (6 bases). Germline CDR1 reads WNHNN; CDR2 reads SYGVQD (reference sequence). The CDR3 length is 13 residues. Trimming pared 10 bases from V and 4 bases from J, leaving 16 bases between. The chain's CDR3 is CAIEAGRRETQYF. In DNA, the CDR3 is TGCGCCATCGAGGCAGGGAGGAGAGAGACCCAGTACTTC.

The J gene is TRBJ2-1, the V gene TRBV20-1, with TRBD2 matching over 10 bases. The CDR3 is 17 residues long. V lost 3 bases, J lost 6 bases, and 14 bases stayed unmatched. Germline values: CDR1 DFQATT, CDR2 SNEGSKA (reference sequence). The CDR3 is CSASGASGRGTGNEQFF. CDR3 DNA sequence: TGCAGTGCTAGTGGGGCTAGCGGGAGAGGAACTGGCAATGAGCAGTTCTTC.

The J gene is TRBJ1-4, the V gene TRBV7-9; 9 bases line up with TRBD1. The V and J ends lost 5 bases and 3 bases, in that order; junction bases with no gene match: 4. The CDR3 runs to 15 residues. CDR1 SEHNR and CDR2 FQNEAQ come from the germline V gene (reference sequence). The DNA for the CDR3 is TGTGCCAGCAGCATTCGACAGGGGGCTAATGAAAAACTGTTTTTT. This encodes CASSIRQGANEKLFF.

Here the CDR3 DNA reads TGTGCCAGCAGATACTCCTACGAGCAGTACTTC. It is translated as CASRYSYEQYF. The V gene is TRBV28, the J gene TRBJ2-7, with D uncertain. The CDR3 consists of 11 residues. In germline, CDR1 is MDHEN, CDR2 SYDVKM. V shed 6 bases and J shed 0 bases, with 3 bases lying between them.

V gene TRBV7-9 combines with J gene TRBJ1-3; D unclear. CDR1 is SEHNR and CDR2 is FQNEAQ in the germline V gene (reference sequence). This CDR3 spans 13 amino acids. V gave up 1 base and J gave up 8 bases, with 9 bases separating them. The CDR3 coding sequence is TGTGCCAGCAGCTTAGACGAGAGGGACACCATATATTTT. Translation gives CASSLDERDTIYF.

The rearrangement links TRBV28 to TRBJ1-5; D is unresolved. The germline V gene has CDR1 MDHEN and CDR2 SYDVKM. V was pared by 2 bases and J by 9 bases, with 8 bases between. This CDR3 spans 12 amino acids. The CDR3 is CASSLMVRPQHF. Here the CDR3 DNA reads TGTGCCAGCAGTTTAATGGTGCGGCCCCAGCATTTT. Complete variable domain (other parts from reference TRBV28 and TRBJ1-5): DVKVTQSSRYLVKRTGEKVFLECVQDMDHENMFWYRQDPGLGLRLIYFSYDVKMKEKGDIPEGYSVSREKKERFSLILESASTNQTSMYLCASSLMVRPQHFGDGTRLSIL.

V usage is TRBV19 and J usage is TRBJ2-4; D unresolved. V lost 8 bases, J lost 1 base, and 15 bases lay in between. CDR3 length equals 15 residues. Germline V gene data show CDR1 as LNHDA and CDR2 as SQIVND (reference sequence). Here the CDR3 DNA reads TGTGCCAGTGGAGAAAGAACTCGGGCCAAAAACATTCAGTACTTC. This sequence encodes CASGERTRAKNIQYF.

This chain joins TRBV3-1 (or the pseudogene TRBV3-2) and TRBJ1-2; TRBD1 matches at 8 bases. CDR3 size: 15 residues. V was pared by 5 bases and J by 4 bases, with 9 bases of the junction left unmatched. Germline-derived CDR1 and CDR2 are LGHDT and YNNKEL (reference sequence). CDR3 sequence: CASSSWTGRIYGYTF. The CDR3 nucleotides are TGTGCCAGCAGCTCATGGACAGGGAGGATCTATGGCTACACCTTC.

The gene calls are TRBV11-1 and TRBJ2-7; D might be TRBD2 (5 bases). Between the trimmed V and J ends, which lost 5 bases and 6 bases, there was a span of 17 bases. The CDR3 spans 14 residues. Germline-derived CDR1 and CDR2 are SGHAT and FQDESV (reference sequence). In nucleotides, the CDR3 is TGTGCCAGCAGCCGAAGGGCGGGCTGGAGCGAGCAGTACTTC. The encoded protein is CASSRRAGWSEQYF.

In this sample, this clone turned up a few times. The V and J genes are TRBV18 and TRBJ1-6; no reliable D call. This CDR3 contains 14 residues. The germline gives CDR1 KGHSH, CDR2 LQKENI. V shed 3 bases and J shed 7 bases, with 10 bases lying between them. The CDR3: CASSPKQNNSPLHF. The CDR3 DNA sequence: TGTGCCAGCTCACCGAAACAGAACAATTCACCCCTCCACTTT.

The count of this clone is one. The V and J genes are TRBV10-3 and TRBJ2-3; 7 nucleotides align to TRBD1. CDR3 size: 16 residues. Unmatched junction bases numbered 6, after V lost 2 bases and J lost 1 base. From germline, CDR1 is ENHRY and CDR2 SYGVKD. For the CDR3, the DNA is TGTGCCATCAGTGAGAATAAAGGGGGCCGCACAGATACGCAGTATTTT. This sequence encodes CAISENKGGRTDTQYF.

CDR3 residues: CASRRTGELFF. The CDR3 DNA reads as TGTGCCAGCCGGCGGACCGGGGAGCTGTTTTTT. This chain links TRBV6-6 with TRBJ2-2; unclear D gene. The CDR3 consists of 11 residues. The V end lost 8 bases, the J end lost 5 bases, and 6 bases lay between the germline ends. CDR1 MNHNY and CDR2 SVGAGI come from the germline V gene (reference sequence).

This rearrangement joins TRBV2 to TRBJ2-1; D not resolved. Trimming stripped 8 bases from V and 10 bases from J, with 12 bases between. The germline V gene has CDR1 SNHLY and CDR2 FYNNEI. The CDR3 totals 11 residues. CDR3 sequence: CASSYSREQFF. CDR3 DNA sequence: TGTGCCAGCTCCTACTCGAGGGAGCAGTTCTTC.

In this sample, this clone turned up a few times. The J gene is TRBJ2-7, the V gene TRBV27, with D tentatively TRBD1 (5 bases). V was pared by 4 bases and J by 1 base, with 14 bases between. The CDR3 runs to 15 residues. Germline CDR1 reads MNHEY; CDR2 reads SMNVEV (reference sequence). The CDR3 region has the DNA TGTGCCAGCAGTTCCCGCCGTTCAGGGTCCTACGAGCAGTACTTC. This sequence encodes CASSSRRSGSYEQYF.

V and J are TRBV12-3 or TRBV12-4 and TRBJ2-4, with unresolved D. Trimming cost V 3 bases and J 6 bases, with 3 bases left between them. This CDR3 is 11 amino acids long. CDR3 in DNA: TGTGCCAGCAGTTTCGGAAACATTCAGTACTTC. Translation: CASSFGNIQYF.

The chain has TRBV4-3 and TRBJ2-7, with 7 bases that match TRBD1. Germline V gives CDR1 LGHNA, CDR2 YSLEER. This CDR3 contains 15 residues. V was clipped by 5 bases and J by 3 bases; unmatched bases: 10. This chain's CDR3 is CASSYRQGVLYEQYF. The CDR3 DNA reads TGCGCCAGCAGCTACCGACAGGGAGTACTCTACGAGCAGTACTTC.

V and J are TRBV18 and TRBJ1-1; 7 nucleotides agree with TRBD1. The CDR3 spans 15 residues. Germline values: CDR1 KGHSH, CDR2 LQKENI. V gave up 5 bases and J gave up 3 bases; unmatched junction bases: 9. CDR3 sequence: CASSSHRGEYTEAFF. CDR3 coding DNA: TGTGCCAGCTCATCCCACAGGGGCGAATACACTGAAGCTTTCTTT.

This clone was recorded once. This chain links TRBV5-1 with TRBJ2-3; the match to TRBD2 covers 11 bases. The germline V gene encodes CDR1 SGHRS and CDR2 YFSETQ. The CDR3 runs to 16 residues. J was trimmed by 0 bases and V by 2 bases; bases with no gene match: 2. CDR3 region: CASSLTSGGSTDTQYF. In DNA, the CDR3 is TGCGCCAGCAGCTTAACTAGCGGGGGAAGCACAGATACGCAGTATTTT.

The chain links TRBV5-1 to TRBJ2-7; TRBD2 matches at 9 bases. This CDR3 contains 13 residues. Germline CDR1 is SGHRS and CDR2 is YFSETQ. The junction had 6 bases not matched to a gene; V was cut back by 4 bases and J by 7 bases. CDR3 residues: CASSRTSVGEQYF. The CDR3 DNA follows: TGCGCCAGCAGCCGGACTAGCGTCGGAGAGCAGTACTTC.

The CDR3 region has the DNA TGTGCCAGCAGTCCTCCGGGACAGGGAGTTTCTGGGGCCAACGTCCTGACTTTC. Protein sequence: CASSPPGQGVSGANVLTF. The V call is TRBV27, the J call TRBJ2-6; 9 nucleotides agree with TRBD1. The V gene's germline CDR1 is MNHEY and CDR2 SMNVEV (reference sequence). The CDR3 spans 18 residues. V was clipped by 5 bases and J by 1 base; unmatched bases: 9.